Here is one T cell receptor (beta chain) with its context. Its binding antigen is unknown. Base quality data are lacking; no much larger clone is found one base away. The sample is drawn from a study of CDR3 diversity in severe acne (dated by TCRdb to the late 2010s). From the cysteine through the phenylalanine, the CDR3 covers 14 amino acids. Only the CDR3 part of the read is kept: 42 bases, read in frame from the first base. Taken from the germline V gene, the CDR1 and CDR2 loops are SNHLY and FYNNEI. Library preparation employed PCR. Sequencing took place on an Illumina HiSeq 2000. Using fastp trimming at Q25 and MiXCR clonotype assembly, TCRdb reanalyzed the public sequencing data and kept in-frame beta chains. Each entry merges the rows of one CDR3 protein and shows their most common DNA and genes. The sample profile shows more than 85,000 distinct CDR3 sequences; roughly 51% of them were found once. The top ten constitute 12% of the sample.

Sequenced: blood. The TCR originated in a male donor with acne. The rearrangement joined TRBV2 to TRBJ1-1, with TRBD1 perhaps the D gene, on 5 matching bases. The CDR3 amino acid sequence is: CAGRVSMGDTEAFF. The DNA sequence reads TGTGCGGGGAGGGTCTCTATGGGGGACACTGAAGCTTTCTTT.